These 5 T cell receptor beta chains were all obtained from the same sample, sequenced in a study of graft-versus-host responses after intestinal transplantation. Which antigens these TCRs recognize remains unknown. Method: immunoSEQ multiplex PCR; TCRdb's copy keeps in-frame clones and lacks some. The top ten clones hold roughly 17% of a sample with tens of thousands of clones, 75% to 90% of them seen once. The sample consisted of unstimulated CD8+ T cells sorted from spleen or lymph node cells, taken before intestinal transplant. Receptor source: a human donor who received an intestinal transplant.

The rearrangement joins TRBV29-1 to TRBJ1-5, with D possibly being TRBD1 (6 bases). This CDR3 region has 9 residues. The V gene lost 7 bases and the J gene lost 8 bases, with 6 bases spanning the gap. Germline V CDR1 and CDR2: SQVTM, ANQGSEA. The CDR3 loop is CSDREPQHF. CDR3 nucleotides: TGCAGCGACAGGGAGCCCCAGCATTTT. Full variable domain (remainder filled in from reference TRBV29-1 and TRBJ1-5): SAVISQKPSRDICQRGTSLTIQCQVDSQVTMMFWYRQQPGQSLTLIATANQGSEATYESGFVIDKFPISRPNLTFSTLTVSNMSPEDSSIYLCSDREPQHFGDGTRLSIL.

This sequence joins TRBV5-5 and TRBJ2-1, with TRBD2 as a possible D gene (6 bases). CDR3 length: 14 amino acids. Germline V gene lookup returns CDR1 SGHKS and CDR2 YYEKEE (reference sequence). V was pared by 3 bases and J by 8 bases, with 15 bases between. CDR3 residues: CASSSLVRGYEQFF. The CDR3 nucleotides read TGTGCCAGCAGCTCCCTAGTCCGGGGGTATGAGCAGTTCTTC.

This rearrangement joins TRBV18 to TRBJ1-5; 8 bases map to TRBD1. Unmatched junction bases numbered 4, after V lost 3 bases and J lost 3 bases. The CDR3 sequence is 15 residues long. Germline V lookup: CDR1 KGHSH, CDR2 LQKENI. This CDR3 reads CASSPTGENNQPQHF. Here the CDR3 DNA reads TGTGCCAGCTCACCGACAGGGGAGAACAATCAGCCCCAGCATTTT.

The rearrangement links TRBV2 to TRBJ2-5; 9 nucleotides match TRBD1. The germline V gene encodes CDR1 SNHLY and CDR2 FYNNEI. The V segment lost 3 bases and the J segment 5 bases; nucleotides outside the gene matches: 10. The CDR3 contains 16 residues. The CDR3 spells CASSEGTGHKGETQYF. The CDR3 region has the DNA TGTGCCAGCAGTGAGGGGACAGGGCATAAAGGGGAGACCCAGTACTTC.

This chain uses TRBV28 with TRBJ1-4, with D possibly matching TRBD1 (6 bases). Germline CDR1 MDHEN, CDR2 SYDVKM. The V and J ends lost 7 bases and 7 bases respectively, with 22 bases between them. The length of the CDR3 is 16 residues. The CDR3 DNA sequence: TGTGCCAGCACTTCCCCCAACAGGGAATCGACTGAAAAACTGTTTTTT. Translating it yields CASTSPNRESTEKLFF.